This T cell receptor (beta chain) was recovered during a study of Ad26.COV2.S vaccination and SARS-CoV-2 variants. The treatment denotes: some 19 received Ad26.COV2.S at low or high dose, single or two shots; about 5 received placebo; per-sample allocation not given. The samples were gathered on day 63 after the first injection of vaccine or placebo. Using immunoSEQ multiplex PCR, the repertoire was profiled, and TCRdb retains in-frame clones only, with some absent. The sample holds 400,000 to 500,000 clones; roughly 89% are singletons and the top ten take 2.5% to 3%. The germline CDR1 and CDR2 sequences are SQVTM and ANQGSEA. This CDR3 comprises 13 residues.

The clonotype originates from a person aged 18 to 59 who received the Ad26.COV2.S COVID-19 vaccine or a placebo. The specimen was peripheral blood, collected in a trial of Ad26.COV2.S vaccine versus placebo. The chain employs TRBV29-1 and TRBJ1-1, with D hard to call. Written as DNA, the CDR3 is TGCAGTATCAATTTCGGGGTTAACGCTGAAGCTTTCTTT. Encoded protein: CSINFGVNAEAFF.